This T cell receptor beta chain emerged from a study of chemoradiotherapy in HPV16-positive cancers. Study findings and constraints: During treatment, candidate HPV-specific clones and E7-related motifs expanded in tumor.

On this clone: The antigen is undetermined.

TCRdb keeps only in-frame clones here, not all; method: immunoSEQ multiplex PCR. This sample has under 85,000 clones, with roughly 90% found just once. The source of this sequence is a human donor with HPV-associated anogenital cancer. The specimen comprised blood, sampled from a patient who underwent chemoradiotherapy.

Here the CDR3 reads CASSFPTVNQPQHF. The CDR3, as DNA: TGTGCCAGCAGTTTTCCCACAGTCAATCAGCCCCAGCATTTT. The V gene is TRBV28, the J gene TRBJ1-5, with D unclear. Germline CDR1 reads MDHEN; CDR2 reads SYDVKM. This CDR3 has 14 residues. With 3 bases removed from V and 3 bases from J, the gap between germline ends came to 9 bases.